This T cell receptor beta chain emerged from a study of control samples from healthy donors and cancer patients. Here immunoSEQ multiplex PCR was the method, and the copy in TCRdb shows in-frame clones only, minus some. The sample has tens of thousands of clones; 83% are singletons. The CDR3 loop spans 17 amino acids. The junction had 7 bases not matched to a gene; V was cut back by 2 bases and J by 0 bases. Germline loops: CDR1 SEHNR, CDR2 FQNEAQ (reference sequence). The TCR originated in a man in his 60s in good health. The source material was blood. The rearrangement uses TRBV7-9 and TRBJ2-3; 8 nucleotides match TRBD2. The CDR3 bases are TGTGCCAGCAGCTTACGGGAGGGAGGGCCTAGCACAGATACGCAGTATTTT. Protein: CASSLREGGPSTDTQYF.